This T cell receptor (beta chain) is drawn from a study of siplizumab effects on memory and regulatory T cells. Per sample, the assay covered approximately 94,000 TCR templates. Only in-frame clones appear in the TCRdb table, and some are missing; sequencing was by immunoSEQ multiplex PCR. This sample has some 62,000 clones; approximately 79% occur once, and the top ten carry 0.4% to 0.45%. This clone was counted a few times. The antigen is not known. The CDR3 spans 16 residues. Per the germline V gene, CDR1 is SGHNT and CDR2 is YYREEE (reference sequence). The J segment lost 5 bases and the V segment lost 3 bases, leaving 7 bases of the junction unmatched. Findings of the study overall: Proliferating CD4+ or CD8+ clones, roughly 80-96% of them, lacked an assignable naive or memory phenotype. Fewer alloreactive sequences mapped to unstimulated CD4+ memory cells under siplizumab.

The TCR comes from a human donor in good health. Input material: memory CD4+ T cells sorted from blood. The rearrangement uses TRBV5-4 and TRBJ2-2; 10 bases are shared with TRBD2. DNA of the CDR3: TGTGCCAGCAGCTCGCTAGCGGGGGATTTAACCGGGGAGCTGTTTTTT. It specifies CASSSLAGDLTGELFF.